This T cell receptor beta chain was sequenced in a study of CD8 T cells in ankylosing spondylitis. The CDR3 length is 15 residues. In germline, CDR1 is SGHTA, CDR2 FQGNSA. J was trimmed by 3 bases and V by 5 bases; bases with no gene match: 7. The study's findings and limits: A TCR beta motif of fewer than 10 highly homologous variants seemed to mark ankylosing spondylitis blood. Reportedly, disease-linked clones are significantly enriched in ankylosing spondylitis patients' matched synovial fluid. Earlier studies detected some motif variants in reactive arthritis synovial fluid and blood.

Making use of molecular barcodes, quantitative 5'-RACE generated TCR beta libraries. TCRdb re-called the 5' RACE reads with MiXCR, one entry per CDR3 protein. The sample lists a few hundred thousand distinct CDR3 sequences, about 12% seen once, with approximately 7% in the top ten. In regard to this clonotype: Its antigen is unidentified.

The rearrangement joins TRBV7-2 to TRBJ2-3; 8 bases agree with TRBD1. The sequence was obtained from a male donor with ankylosing spondylitis. Sequenced material: blood, either unsorted or a sorted T cell fraction (not recorded which). The CDR3 reads CASSVDRGSTDTQYF. In nucleotides, the CDR3 is TGTGCCAGCAGCGTCGACAGGGGTTCTACAGATACGCAGTATTTT.